This T cell receptor (beta chain) was sequenced for a study of blood T cell repertoires in COVID-19. Study summary: The study drew acute and convalescent COVID-19 samples from the United States, Italy and Spain. Nucleic acid was either cDNA or gDNA, and it came from T cells, B-cell-depleted T cells, or PBMCs.

In the original analysis: For nucleated cells, counts were estimated from reference gene primer amplification. Clones were read by immunoSEQ multiplex PCR, and TCRdb kept only the in-frame ones, dropping some. V, J and clone size are taken as reported in that table, and D and trimming were inferred from the DNA itself. The sample includes 150,000 or so clones, 75% to 85% seen only once; the top ten take roughly 0.58%. The sequenced sample was peripheral blood. This TCR derives from a man in his fifties or sixties with acute or convalescent COVID-19.

The CDR3: CASSPRDRGLYEQYF. The CDR3 region has the DNA TGTGCCAGCAGTCCCCGGGACAGGGGGCTATACGAGCAGTACTTC. The chain links TRBV6-2 or TRBV6-3 to TRBJ2-7; 12 nucleotides agree with TRBD1. The CDR3 runs to 15 residues. In germline, CDR1 is MNHEY, CDR2 SVGEGT. V lost 5 bases, J lost 4 bases, and 6 bases stayed unmatched.